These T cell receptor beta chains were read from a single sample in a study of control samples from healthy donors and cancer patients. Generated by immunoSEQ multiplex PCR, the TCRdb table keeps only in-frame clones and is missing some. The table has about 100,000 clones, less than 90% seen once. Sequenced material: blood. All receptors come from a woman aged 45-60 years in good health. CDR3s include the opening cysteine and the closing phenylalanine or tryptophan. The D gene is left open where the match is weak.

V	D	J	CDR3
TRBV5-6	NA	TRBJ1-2	CASSLTGGLYGYTF
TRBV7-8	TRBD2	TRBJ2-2	CASSLGRTSGRAAGELFF
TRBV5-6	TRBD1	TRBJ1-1	CASSLGQGLMVTEAFF
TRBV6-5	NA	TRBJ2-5	CASSSLGAGAETQYF
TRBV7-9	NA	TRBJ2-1	CASSPVGGAWNEQFF
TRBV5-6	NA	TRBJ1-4	CASRPWGDEKLFF
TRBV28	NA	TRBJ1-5	CASSPPRGPQHF
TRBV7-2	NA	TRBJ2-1	CASSRAGAGGHEQFF
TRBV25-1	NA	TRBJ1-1	CASSEYIRTSPNTEAFF
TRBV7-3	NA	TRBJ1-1	CASSLTGGVFDEAFF
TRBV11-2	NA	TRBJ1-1	CASSYRSTEAFF
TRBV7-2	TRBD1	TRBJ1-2	CASSASTGEGYTF
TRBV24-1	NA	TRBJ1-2	CATSAAMNYGYTF
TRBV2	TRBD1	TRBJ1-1	CASNHDRGYTEAFF
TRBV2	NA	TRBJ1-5	CASQAESSNQPQHF
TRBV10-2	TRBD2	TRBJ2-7	CASQGLAGALGLEQYF
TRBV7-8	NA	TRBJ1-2	CASSLGRVFWGYTF
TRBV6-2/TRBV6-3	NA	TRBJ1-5	CASSYSTGQPQHF
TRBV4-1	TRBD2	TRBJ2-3	CASSQGGTSGDTQYF
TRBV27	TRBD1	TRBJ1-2	CASRPGGWDSGYTF
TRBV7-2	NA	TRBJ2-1	CASSLVSLGLSYNEQFF
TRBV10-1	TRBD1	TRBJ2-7	CASSLDRTEQYF
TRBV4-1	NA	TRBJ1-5	CASSQGSGSYSNQPQHF
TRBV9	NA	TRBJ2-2	CASRGYGRTGELFF
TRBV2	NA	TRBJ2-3	CASSEVVGSTDTQYF
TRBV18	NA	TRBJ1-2	CASSPRSTGEYGYTF
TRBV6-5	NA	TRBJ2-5	CATTHQETQYF
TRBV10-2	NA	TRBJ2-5	CASRTQGLETQYF
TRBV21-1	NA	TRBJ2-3	CASSKSPGGEDTQYF
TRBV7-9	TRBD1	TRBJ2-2	CASSPVRTGNTGELFF
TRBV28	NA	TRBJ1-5	CASSHDRILSNQPQHF
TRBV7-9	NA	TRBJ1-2	CASSLGGTNYGYTF
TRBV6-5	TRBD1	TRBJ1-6	CASKGQGTGNSPLHF
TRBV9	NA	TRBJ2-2	CASTGTGELFF
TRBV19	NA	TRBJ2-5	CASSQIPGETQYF
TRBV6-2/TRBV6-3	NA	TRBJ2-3	CASSYPSGTRGADTQYF
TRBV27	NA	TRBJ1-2	CASSLSTNYGYTF
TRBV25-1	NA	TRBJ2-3	CASGDRAQKGTDTQYF
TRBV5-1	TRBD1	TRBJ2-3	CATFPGTGGVDTQYF
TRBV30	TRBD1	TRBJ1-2	CAWRGQGSNYGYTF
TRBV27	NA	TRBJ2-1	CASGWTGLDEFF